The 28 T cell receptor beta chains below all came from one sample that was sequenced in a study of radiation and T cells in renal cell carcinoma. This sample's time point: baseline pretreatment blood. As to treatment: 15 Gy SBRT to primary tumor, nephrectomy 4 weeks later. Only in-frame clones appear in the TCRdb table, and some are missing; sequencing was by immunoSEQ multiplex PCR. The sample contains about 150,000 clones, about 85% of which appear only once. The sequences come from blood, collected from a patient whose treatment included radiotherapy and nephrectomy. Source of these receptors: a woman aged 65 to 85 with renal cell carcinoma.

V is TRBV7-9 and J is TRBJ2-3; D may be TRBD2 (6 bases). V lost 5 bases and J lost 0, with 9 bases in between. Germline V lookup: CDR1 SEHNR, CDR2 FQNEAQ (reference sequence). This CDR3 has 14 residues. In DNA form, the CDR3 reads TGTGCCAGCAGCCAAGGGACTAGCACAGATACGCAGTATTTT. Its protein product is CASSQGTSTDTQYF.

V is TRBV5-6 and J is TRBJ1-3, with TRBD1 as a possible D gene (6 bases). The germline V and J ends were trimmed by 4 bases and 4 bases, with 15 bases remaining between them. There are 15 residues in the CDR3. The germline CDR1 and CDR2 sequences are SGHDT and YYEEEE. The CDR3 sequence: CASSRTGARGNTIYF. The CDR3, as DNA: TGTGCCAGCAGCCGGACGGGGGCGCGGGGAAACACCATATATTTT.

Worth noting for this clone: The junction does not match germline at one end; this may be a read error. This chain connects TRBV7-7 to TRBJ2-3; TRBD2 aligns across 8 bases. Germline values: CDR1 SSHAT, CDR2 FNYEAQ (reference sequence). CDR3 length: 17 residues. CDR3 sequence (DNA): TGTGCTAGCAGCTTAGCCCCCAGCGGGGGATACACAGATACGCAGTATTTT. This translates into CASSLAPSGGYTDTQYF.

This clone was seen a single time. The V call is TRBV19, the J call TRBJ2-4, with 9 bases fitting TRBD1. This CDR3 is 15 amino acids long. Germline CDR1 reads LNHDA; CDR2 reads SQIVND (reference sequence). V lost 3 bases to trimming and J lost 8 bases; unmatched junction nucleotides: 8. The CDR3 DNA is TGTGCCAGTAGTATGGAGACAGGGGGATCGGACATTCAGTACTTC. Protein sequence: CASSMETGGSDIQYF. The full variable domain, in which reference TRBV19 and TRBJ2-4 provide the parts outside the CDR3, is DGGITQSPKYLFRKEGQNVTLSCEQNLNHDAMYWYRQDPGQGLRLIYYSQIVNDFQKGDIAEGYSVSREKKESFPLTVTSAQKNPTAFYLCASSMETGGSDIQYFGAGTRLSVL.

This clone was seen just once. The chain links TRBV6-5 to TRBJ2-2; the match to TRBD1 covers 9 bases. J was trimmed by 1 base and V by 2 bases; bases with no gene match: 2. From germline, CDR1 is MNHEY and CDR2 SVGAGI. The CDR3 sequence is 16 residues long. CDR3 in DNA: TGTGCCAGCAGTTACCGGACAGGGGTGAACACCGGGGAGCTGTTTTTT. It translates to CASSYRTGVNTGELFF.

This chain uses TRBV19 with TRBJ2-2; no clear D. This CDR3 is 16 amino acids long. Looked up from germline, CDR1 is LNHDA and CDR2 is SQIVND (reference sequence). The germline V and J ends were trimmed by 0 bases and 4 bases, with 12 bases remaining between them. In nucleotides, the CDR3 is TGTGCCAGTAGTATAGAGCCTCCGGGTACCACCGGGGAGCTGTTTTTT. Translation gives CASSIEPPGTTGELFF.

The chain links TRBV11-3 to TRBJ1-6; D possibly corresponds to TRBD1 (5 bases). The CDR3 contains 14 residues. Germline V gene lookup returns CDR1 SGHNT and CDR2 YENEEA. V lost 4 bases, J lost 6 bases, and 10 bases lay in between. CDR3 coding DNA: TGTGCCAGCAGCTCGGGGGATCCTAATTCACCCCTCCACTTT. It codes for CASSSGDPNSPLHF.

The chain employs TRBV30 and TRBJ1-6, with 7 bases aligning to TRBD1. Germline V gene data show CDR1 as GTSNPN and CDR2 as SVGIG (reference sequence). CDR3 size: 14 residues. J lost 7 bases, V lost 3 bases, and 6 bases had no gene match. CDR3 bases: TGTGCCTGGAGAATCCAGGGGGGGAATTCACCCCTCCACTTT. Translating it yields CAWRIQGGNSPLHF.

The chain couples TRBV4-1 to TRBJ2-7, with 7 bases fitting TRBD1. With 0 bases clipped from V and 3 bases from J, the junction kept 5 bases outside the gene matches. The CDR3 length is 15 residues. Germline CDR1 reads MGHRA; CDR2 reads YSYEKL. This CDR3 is CASSQEGSGGYEQYF. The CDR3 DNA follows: TGCGCCAGCAGCCAAGAGGGTTCAGGGGGCTACGAGCAGTACTTC.

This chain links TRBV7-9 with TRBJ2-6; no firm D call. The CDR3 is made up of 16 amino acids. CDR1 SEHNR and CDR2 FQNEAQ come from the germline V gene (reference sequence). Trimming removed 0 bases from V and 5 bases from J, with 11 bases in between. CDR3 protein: CASSLADGGWANVLTF. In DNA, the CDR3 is TGTGCCAGCAGCTTAGCGGACGGCGGTTGGGCCAACGTCCTGACTTTC.

As DNA, the CDR3 is TGTGCCAGCAGGGGGGCAGCCTATAATTCACCCCTCCACTTT. Translation: CASRGAAYNSPLHF. The chain links TRBV9 to TRBJ1-6; D is possibly TRBD1 (6 bases). This CDR3 has 14 amino acids. Trimming stripped 5 bases from V and 2 bases from J, with 8 bases between. CDR1 and CDR2 from the germline V gene are SGDLS and YYNGEE.

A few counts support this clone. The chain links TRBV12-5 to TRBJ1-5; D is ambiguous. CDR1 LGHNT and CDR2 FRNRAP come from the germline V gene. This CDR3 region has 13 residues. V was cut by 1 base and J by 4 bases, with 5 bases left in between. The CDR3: CASGLGTNQPQHF. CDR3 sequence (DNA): TGTGCTAGTGGTTTGGGCACAAATCAGCCCCAGCATTTT.

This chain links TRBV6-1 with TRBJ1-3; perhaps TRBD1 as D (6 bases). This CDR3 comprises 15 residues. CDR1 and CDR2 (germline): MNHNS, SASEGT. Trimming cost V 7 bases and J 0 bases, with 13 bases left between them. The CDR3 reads CASNLRGNSGNTIYF. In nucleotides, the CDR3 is TGTGCCAGCAACCTAAGGGGGAACTCTGGAAACACCATATATTTT.

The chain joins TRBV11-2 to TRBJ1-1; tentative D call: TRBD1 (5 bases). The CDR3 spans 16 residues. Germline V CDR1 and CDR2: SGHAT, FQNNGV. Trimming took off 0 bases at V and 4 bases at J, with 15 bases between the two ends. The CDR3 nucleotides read TGTGCCAGCAGCTTAGATGCCAGGTGGGGGGGCACTGAAGCTTTCTTT. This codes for CASSLDARWGGTEAFF.

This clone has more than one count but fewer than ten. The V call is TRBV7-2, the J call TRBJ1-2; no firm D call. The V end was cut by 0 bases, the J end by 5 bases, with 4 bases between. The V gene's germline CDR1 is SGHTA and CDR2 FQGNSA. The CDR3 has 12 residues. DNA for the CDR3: TGTGCCAGCAGCTTAGCCGGGTATGGCTACACCTTC. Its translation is CASSLAGYGYTF.

CDR3 nucleotide sequence: TGTGCCAGCAGTCCCATCGGGTACGAGCAGTACTTC. This sequence encodes CASSPIGYEQYF. V usage is TRBV25-1 and J usage is TRBJ2-7; no clear D. The CDR3 consists of 12 residues. The germline CDR1 and CDR2 sequences are MGHDK and SYGVNS. Trimming shortened V by 5 bases and J by 4 bases, and 9 bases separated the two germline ends.

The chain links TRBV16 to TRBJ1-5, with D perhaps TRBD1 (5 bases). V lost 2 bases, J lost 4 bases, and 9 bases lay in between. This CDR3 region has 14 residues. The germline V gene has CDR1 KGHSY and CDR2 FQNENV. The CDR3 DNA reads TGTGCCAGCAGCCAAGGGGGGTTTAATCAGCCCCAGCATTTT. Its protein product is CASSQGGFNQPQHF.

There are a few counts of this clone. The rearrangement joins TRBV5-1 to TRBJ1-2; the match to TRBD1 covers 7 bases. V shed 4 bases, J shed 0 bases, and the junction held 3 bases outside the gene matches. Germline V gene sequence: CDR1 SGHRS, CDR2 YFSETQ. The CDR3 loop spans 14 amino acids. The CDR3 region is CASSRGTANYGYTF. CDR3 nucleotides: TGCGCCAGCAGCCGGGGGACAGCTAACTATGGCTACACCTTC.

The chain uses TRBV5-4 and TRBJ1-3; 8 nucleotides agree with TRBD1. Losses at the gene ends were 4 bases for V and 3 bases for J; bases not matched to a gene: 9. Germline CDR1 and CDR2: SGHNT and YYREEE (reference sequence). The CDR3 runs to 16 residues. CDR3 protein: CASSKSGTGSGNTIYF. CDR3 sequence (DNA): TGTGCCAGCAGCAAGAGCGGGACAGGTAGTGGAAACACCATATATTTT.

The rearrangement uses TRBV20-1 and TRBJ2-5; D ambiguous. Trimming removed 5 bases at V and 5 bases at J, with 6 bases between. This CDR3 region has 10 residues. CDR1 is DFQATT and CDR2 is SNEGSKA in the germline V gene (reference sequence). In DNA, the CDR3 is TGCAGTGCTTATAGGGAGACCCAGTACTTC. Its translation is CSAYRETQYF.

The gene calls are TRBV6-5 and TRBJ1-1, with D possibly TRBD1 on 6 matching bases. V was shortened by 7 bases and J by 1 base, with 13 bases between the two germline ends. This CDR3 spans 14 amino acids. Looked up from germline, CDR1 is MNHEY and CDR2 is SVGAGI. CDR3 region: CASTQRGWNTEAFF. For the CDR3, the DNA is TGTGCCAGCACCCAAAGGGGGTGGAACACTGAAGCTTTCTTT.

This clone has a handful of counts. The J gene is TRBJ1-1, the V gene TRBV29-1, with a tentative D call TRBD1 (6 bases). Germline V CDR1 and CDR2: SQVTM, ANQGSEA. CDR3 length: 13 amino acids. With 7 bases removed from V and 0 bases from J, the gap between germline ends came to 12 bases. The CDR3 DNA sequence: TGCAGCGCTTCCGGGACATTGAACACTGAAGCTTTCTTT. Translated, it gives CSASGTLNTEAFF.

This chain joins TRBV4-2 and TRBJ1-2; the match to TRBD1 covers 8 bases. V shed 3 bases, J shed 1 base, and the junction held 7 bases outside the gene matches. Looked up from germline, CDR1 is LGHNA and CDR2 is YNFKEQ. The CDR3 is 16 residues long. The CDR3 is CASSHPGTGSNYGYTF. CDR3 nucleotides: TGTGCCAGCAGCCATCCGGGGACAGGCAGTAACTATGGCTACACCTTC.

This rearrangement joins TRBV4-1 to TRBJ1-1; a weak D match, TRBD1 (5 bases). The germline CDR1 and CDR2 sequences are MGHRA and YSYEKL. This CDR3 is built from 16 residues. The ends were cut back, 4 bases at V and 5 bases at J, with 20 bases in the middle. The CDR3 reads CASSPSGRGPDTEAFF. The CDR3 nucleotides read TGCGCCAGCAGCCCCTCTGGGAGGGGCCCTGATACTGAAGCTTTCTTT.

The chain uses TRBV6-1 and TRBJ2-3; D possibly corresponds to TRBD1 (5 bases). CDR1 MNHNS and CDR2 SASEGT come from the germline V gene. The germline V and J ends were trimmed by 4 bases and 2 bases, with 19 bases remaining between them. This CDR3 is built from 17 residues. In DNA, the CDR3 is TGTGCCAGCAGTGTCGCCTCAGGGCTTACCTTCACAGATACGCAGTATTTT. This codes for CASSVASGLTFTDTQYF.

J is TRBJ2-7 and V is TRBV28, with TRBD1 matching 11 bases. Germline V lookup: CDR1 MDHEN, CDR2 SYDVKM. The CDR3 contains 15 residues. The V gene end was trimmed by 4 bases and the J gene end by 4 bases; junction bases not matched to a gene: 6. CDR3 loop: CASSSWGQGGYEQYF. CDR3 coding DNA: TGTGCCAGCAGTTCCTGGGGACAGGGGGGGTACGAGCAGTACTTC.

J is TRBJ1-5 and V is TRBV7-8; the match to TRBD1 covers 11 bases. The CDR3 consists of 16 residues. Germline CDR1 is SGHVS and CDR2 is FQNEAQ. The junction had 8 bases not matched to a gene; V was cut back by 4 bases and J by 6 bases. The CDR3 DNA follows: TGTGCCAGCAGCTCTTCGGACAGGGGGCGCGGTCAGCCCCAGCATTTT. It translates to CASSSSDRGRGQPQHF.

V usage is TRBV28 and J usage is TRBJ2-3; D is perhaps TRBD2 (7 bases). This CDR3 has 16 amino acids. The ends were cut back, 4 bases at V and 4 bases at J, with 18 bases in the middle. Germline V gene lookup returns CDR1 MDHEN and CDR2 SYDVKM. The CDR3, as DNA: TGTGCCAGCAGTTCCGTGGGGGGGCCGTTCCCAGATACGCAGTATTTT. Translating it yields CASSSVGGPFPDTQYF.